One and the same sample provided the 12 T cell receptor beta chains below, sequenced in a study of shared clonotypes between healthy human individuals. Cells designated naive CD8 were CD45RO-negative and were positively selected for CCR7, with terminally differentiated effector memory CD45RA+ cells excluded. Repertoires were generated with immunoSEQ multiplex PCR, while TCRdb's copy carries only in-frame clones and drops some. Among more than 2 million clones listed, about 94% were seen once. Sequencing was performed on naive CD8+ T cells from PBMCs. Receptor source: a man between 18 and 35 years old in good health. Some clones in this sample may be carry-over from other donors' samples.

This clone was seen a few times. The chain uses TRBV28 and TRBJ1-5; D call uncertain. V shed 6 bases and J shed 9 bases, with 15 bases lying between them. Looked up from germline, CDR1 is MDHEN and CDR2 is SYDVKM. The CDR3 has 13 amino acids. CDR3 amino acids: CASSPSGAGPQHF. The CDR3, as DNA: TGTGCCAGCAGCCCTAGCGGCGCGGGGCCCCAGCATTTT.

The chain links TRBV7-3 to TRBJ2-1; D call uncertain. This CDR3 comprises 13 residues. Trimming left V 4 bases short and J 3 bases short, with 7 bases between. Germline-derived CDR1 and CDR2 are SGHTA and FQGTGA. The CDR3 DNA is TGTGCCAGCAGCTCAACTCACTACAATGAGCAGTTCTTC. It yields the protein CASSSTHYNEQFF.

As DNA, the CDR3 is TGTGCCAGCACAGCCTTCTCCTACGAGCAGTACTTC. Translating gives CASTAFSYEQYF. V is TRBV28 and J is TRBJ2-7; D not certain. The CDR3 is 12 amino acids. V shed 7 bases and J shed 0 bases, with 7 bases lying between them. Germline assignment: CDR1 MDHEN and CDR2 SYDVKM.

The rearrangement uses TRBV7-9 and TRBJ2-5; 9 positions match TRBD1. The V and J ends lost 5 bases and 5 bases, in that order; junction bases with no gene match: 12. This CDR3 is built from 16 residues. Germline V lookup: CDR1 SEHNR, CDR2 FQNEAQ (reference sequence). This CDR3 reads CASSGPGTGSPETQYF. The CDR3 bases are TGTGCCAGCAGCGGCCCTGGGACAGGGTCGCCCGAGACCCAGTACTTC.

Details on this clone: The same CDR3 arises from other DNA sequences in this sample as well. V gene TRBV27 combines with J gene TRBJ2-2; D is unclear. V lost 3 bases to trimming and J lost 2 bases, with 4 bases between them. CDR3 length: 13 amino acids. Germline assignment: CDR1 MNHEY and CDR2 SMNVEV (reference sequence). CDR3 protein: CASSFLNTGELFF. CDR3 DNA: TGTGCCAGCAGTTTTTTAAACACCGGGGAGCTGTTTTTT.

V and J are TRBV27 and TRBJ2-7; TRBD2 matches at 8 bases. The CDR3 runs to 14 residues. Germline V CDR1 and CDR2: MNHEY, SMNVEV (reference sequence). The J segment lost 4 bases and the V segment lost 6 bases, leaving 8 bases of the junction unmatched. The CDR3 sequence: CASSPLGGGYEQYF. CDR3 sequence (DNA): TGTGCCAGCAGCCCCCTCGGGGGGGGGTACGAGCAGTACTTC.

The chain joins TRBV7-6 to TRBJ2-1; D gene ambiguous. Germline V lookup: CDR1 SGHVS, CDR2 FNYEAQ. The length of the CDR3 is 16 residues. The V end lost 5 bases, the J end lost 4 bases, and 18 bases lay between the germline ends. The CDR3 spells CASSHNWGPNYNEQFF. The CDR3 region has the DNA TGTGCCAGCAGCCATAACTGGGGTCCGAATTACAATGAGCAGTTCTTC.

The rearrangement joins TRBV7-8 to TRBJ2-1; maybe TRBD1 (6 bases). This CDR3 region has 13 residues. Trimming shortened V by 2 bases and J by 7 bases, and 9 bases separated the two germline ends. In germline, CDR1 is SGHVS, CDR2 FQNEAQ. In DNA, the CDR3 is TGTGCCAGCAGCTTAAAACAGGGAAATGAGCAGTTCTTC. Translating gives CASSLKQGNEQFF.

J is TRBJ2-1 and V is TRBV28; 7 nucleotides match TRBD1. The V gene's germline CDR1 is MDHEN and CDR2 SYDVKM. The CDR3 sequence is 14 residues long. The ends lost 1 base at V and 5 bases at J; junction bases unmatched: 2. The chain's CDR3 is CASSLLQGHNEQFF. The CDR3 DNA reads TGTGCCAGCAGTTTATTACAGGGGCACAATGAGCAGTTCTTC. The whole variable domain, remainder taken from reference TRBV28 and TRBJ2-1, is DVKVTQSSRYLVKRTGEKVFLECVQDMDHENMFWYRQDPGLGLRLIYFSYDVKMKEKGDIPEGYSVSREKKERFSLILESASTNQTSMYLCASSLLQGHNEQFFGPGTRLTVL.

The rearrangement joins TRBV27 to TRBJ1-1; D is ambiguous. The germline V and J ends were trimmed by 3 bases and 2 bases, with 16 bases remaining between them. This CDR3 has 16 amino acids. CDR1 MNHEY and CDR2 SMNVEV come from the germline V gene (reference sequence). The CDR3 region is CASSFSAGEVNTEAFF. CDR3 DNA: TGTGCCAGCAGTTTCTCTGCGGGCGAGGTAAACACTGAAGCTTTCTTT.

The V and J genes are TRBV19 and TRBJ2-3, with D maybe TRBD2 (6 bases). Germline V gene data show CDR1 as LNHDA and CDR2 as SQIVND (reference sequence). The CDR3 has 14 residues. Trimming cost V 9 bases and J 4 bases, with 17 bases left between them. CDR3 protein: CARPSPEGADTQYF. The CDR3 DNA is TGTGCCAGACCGAGCCCGGAGGGAGCAGATACGCAGTATTTT.

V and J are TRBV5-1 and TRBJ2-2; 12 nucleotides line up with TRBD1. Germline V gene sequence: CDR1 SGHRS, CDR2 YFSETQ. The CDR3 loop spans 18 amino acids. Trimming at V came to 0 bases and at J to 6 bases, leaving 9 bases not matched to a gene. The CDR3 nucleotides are TGCGCCAGCAGCTTGGCGGGACCGGGACAGGGGGCCGCCGGGGAGCTGTTTTTT. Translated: CASSLAGPGQGAAGELFF.